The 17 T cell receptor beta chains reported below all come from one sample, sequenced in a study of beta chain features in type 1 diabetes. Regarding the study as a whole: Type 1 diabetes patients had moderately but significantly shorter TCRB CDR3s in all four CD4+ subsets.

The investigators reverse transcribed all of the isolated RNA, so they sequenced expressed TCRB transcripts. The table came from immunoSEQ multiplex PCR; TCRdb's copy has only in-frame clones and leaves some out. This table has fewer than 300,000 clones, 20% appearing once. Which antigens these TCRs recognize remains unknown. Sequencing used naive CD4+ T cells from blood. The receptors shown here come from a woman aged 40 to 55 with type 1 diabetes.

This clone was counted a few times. The CDR3 loop reads CASSNHGLKTYNEQFF. The CDR3 nucleotides are TGTGCCAGCAGCAACCACGGACTAAAAACCTACAATGAGCAGTTCTTC. The rearrangement joins TRBV7-9 to TRBJ2-1; tentative D call: TRBD2 (6 bases). V dropped 5 bases and J dropped 2 bases, with 16 bases sitting between them. The CDR3 has 16 residues. CDR1 SEHNR and CDR2 FQNEAQ come from the germline V gene (reference sequence).

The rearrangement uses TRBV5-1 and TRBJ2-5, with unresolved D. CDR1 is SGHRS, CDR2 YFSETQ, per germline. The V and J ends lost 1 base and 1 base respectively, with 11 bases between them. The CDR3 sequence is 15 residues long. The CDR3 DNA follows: TGCGCCAGCAGCTTGTCAATCAACAGCCAAGAGACCCAGTACTTC. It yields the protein CASSLSINSQETQYF.

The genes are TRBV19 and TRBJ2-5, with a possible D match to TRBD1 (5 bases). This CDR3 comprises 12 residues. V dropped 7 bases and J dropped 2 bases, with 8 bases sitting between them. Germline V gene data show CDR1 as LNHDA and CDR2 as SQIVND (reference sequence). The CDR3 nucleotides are TGTGCCAGTACAGGGCCTCAAGAGACCCAGTACTTC. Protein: CASTGPQETQYF.

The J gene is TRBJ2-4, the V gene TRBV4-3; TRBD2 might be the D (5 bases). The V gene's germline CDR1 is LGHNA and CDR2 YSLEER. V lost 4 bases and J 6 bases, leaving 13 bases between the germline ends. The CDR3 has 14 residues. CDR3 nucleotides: TGCGCCAGCAGCCGACGGAACGGAGGAAACATTCAGTACTTC. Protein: CASSRRNGGNIQYF.

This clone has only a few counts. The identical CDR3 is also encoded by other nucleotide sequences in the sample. The CDR3: CASSLQGDGYTF. The CDR3 coding sequence is TGCGCCAGCAGTCTACAGGGAGATGGCTACACCTTC. The J gene is TRBJ1-2, the V gene TRBV5-1; a weak D match, TRBD1 (6 bases). Germline loops: CDR1 SGHRS, CDR2 YFSETQ. The CDR3 is 12 residues long. The ends were cut back, 5 bases at V and 6 bases at J, with 11 bases in the middle.

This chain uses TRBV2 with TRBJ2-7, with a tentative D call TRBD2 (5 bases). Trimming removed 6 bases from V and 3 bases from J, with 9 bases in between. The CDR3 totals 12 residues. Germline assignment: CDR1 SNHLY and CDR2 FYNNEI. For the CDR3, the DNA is TGTGCCAGCAGCCTAACTAGCTACGAGCAGTACTTC. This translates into CASSLTSYEQYF.

CDR3 DNA sequence: TGTGCCAGCAGCGCGGGACTACTGTCTACCTACGAGCAGTACTTC. It codes for CASSAGLLSTYEQYF. The rearrangement links TRBV4-2 to TRBJ2-7; the match to TRBD2 covers 7 bases. This CDR3 spans 15 amino acids. Looked up from germline, CDR1 is LGHNA and CDR2 is YNFKEQ. V lost 5 bases and J lost 2; bases outside the gene matches: 9.

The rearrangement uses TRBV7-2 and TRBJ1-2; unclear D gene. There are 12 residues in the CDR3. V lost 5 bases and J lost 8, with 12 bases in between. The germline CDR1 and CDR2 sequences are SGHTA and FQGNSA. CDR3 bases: TGTGCCAGCAGCCCCGCCCTGAGGGGCTACACCTTC. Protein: CASSPALRGYTF.

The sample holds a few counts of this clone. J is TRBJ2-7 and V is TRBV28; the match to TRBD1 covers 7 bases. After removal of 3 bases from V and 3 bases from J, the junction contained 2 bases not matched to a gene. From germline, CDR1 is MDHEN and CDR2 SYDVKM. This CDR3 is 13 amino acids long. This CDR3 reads CASSLGQLYEQYF. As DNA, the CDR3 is TGTGCCAGCAGTTTGGGACAGCTCTACGAGCAGTACTTC.

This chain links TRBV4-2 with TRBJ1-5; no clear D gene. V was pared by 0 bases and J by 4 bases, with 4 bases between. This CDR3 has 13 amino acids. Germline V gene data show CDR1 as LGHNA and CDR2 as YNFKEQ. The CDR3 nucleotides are TGTGCCAGCAGCCAAGACAGTAATCAGCCCCAGCATTTT. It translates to CASSQDSNQPQHF.

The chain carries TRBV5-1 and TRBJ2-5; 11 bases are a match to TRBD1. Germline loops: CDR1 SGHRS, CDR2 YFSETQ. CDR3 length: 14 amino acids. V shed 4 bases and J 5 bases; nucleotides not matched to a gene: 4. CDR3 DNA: TGCGCCAGCAGCGGACAGGGGGCTGGGGAGACCCAGTACTTC. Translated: CASSGQGAGETQYF.

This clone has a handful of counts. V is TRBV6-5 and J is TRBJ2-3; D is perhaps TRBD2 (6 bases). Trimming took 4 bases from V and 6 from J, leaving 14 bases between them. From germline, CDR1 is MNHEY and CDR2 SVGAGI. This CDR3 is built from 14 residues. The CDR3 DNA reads TGTGCCAGCAGTTGGTTAGCGGCCCCCGATACGCAGTATTTT. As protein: CASSWLAAPDTQYF.

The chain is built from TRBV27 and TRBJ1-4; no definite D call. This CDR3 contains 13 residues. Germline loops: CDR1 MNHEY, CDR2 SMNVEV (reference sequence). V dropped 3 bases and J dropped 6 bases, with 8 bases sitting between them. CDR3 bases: TGTGCCAGCAGTTTGGATCGGGATGAAAAACTGTTTTTT. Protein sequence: CASSLDRDEKLFF.

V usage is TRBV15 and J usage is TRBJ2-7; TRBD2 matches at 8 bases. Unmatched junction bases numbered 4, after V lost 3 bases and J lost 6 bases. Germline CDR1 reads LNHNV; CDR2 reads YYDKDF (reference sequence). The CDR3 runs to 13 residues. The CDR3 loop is CATSSESGGEQYF. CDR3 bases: TGTGCCACCAGCAGCGAAAGCGGGGGCGAGCAGTACTTC.

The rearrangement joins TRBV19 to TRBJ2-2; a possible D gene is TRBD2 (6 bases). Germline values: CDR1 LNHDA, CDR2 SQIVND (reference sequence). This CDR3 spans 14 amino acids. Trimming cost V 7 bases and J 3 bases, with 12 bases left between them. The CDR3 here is CASNRDSYTGELFF. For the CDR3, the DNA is TGTGCCAGTAACCGGGACTCCTACACCGGGGAGCTGTTTTTT.

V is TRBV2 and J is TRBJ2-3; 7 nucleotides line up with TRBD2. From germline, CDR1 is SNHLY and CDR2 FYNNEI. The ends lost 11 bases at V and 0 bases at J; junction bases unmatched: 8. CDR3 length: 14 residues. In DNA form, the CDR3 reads TGTGCCGGTTCTAGCGGCCGTAGCACAGATACGCAGTATTTT. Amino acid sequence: CAGSSGRSTDTQYF.

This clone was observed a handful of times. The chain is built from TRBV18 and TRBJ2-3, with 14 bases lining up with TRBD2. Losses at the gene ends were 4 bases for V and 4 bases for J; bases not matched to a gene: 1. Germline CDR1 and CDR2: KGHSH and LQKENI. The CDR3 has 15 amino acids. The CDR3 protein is CASSQGLAGADTQYF. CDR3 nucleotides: TGTGCCAGCTCACAGGGACTAGCGGGGGCAGATACGCAGTATTTT.